This T cell receptor (beta chain) is from a study of T cells after somatic rescue of genetic block. This CDR3 comprises 16 residues. J gave up 0 bases and V 4 bases, and 5 bases lay outside the gene matches. From germline, CDR1 is SGDLS and CDR2 YYNGEE. TCRdb's table, derived via immunoSEQ multiplex PCR, lists solely in-frame clones and lacks some. The table lists approximately 110,000 clones, 90% to 95% of them singletons. The clonotype was recovered from a woman between 18 and 29 years old. The J gene is TRBJ2-3, the V gene TRBV9; 10 nucleotides line up with TRBD1. Sequenced material: peripheral blood mononuclear cells (PBMCs). The CDR3 DNA follows: TGTGCCAGCAGCCCCAGACAGGGGGCCAGCACAGATACGCAGTATTTT. As protein: CASSPRQGASTDTQYF.